A single sample is the source of the 26 T cell receptor beta chains below, sequenced in a study of T cells in Graves' hyperthyroidism and ophthalmopathy. What was amplified from RNA transcripts were TCR beta CDR3 regions. The HTBI primer set was used in a first-round RT-PCR of the TCR CDR3. TCRdb independently ran MiXCR on the multiplex PCR reads; one entry per CDR3 protein. The data contain about 720,000 distinct CDR3 sequences, about a sixth of them singletons. The sequenced material came from blood. These receptor sequences come from a man between 18 and 35 years old with Graves' hyperthyroidism.

This clonotype has more than one count but fewer than ten. The chain uses TRBV10-3 and TRBJ2-7; D not certain. The V end was cut by 5 bases, the J end by 0 bases, with 5 bases between. The V gene's germline CDR1 is ENHRY and CDR2 SYGVKD. The CDR3 has 12 residues. Written as DNA, the CDR3 is TGTGCCATCAGTCGTCCCTCCTACGAGCAGTACTTC. Translation: CAISRPSYEQYF.

The chain joins TRBV30 to TRBJ2-1, with 8 bases identical to TRBD1. The CDR3 is made up of 15 amino acids. The germline CDR1 and CDR2 sequences are GTSNPN and SVGIG (reference sequence). The V and J ends lost 5 bases and 0 bases, in that order; junction bases with no gene match: 6. For the CDR3, the DNA is TGTGCCTGGTATGGAGGACAGGGCTCCTACAATGAGCAGTTCTTC. Protein sequence: CAWYGGQGSYNEQFF.

This clonotype was seen at least ten times. The chain is built from TRBV3-1 and TRBJ1-4; D perhaps matches TRBD1 (5 bases). The CDR3 covers 16 residues. Trimming stripped 1 base from V and 8 bases from J, with 17 bases between. Per the germline V gene, CDR1 is LGHDT and CDR2 is YNNKEL (reference sequence). The CDR3 here is CASSQALGRAVEKLFF. DNA for the CDR3: TGTGCCAGCAGCCAAGCTTTGGGCAGGGCGGTCGAAAAACTGTTTTTT.

This clonotype occurred many times. This rearrangement joins TRBV11-2 to TRBJ1-1, with D possibly TRBD1 on 6 matching bases. The V end lost 4 bases, the J end lost 8 bases, and 20 bases lay between the germline ends. The CDR3 has 15 amino acids. Per germline, CDR1 SGHAT and CDR2 FQNNGV. The CDR3 coding sequence is TGTGCCAGCAGCTCACTACAGGGAAGGGGTATCGAAGCTTTCTTT. Amino acids: CASSSLQGRGIEAFF.

V usage is TRBV12-3 or TRBV12-4 and J usage is TRBJ2-1; 9 nucleotides line up with TRBD1. J lost 3 bases, V lost 9 bases, and 6 bases had no gene match. The CDR3 has 14 residues. The DNA for the CDR3 is TGTGCCAGTCGGACGGGACAGGGCTACAATGAGCAGTTCTTC. Protein sequence: CASRTGQGYNEQFF.

This clonotype has ten or more counts. The chain recombines TRBV7-2 with TRBJ2-3, with a possible D match to TRBD1 (6 bases). Trimming cost V 5 bases and J 6 bases, with 12 bases left between them. The CDR3 is 13 residues long. The V gene's germline CDR1 is SGHTA and CDR2 FQGNSA. CDR3 DNA: TGTGCCAGCAGCGTCCCAGGGGTGGATACGCAGTATTTT. It is translated as CASSVPGVDTQYF.

In this sample, this clonotype turned up many times. The chain combines TRBV18 with TRBJ2-1; the D gene is possibly TRBD1 (5 bases). Trimming cost V 2 bases and J 7 bases, with 9 bases left between them. This CDR3 has 13 amino acids. CDR1 KGHSH and CDR2 LQKENI come from the germline V gene. CDR3 sequence (DNA): TGTGCCAGCTCACCAGGCAGGGAAAATGAGCAGTTCTTC. It yields the protein CASSPGRENEQFF.

This clonotype was seen at least ten times. This chain connects TRBV30 to TRBJ2-1, with D perhaps matching TRBD2 (5 bases). Trimming stripped 4 bases from V and 8 bases from J, with 24 bases between. The V gene's germline CDR1 is GTSNPN and CDR2 SVGIG (reference sequence). CDR3 size: 16 residues. The CDR3 here is CAWKSPDYDKVDEQFF. In DNA form, the CDR3 reads TGTGCCTGGAAATCCCCCGACTACGACAAAGTGGATGAGCAGTTCTTC.

The chain employs TRBV30 and TRBJ2-2; 9 bases fit TRBD2. CDR1 is GTSNPN, CDR2 SVGIG, per germline (reference sequence). The V segment lost 1 base and the J segment 4 bases; nucleotides outside the gene matches: 7. The CDR3 runs 16 residues. The CDR3 here is CAWSEASGTFTGELFF. CDR3 bases: TGTGCCTGGAGTGAGGCTAGCGGGACTTTCACCGGGGAGCTGTTTTTT.

This chain uses TRBV14 with TRBJ1-4, with 9 bases lining up with TRBD1. The CDR3 spans 15 residues. Looked up from germline, CDR1 is SGHDN and CDR2 is FVKESK. Trimming removed 4 bases from V and 8 bases from J; junction bases left unmatched: 8. CDR3 protein: CASSPRDRAREKLFF. The CDR3 coding sequence is TGTGCCAGCAGCCCGCGGGACAGGGCACGGGAAAAACTGTTTTTT.

This clonotype has more than one count but fewer than ten. This rearrangement joins TRBV11-3 to TRBJ2-3, with 7 bases fitting TRBD2. Trimming at V came to 2 bases and at J to 6 bases, leaving 8 bases not matched to a gene. The CDR3 is 15 amino acids. Germline assignment: CDR1 SGHNT and CDR2 YENEEA. CDR3 sequence: CASSLFEAGEDTQYF. CDR3 bases: TGTGCCAGCAGCTTATTTGAGGCGGGAGAGGATACGCAGTATTTT.

This clonotype has a handful of counts. The chain carries TRBV19 and TRBJ1-1; no reliable D call. The germline gives CDR1 LNHDA, CDR2 SQIVND (reference sequence). Trimming took 0 bases from V and 0 from J, leaving 11 bases between them. The CDR3 has 16 amino acids. CDR3 region: CASSIDLSGMNTEAFF. CDR3 nucleotide sequence: TGTGCCAGTAGTATAGATCTTTCAGGAATGAACACTGAAGCTTTCTTT. Full variable domain (remainder filled in from reference TRBV19 and TRBJ1-1): DGGITQSPKYLFRKEGQNVTLSCEQNLNHDAMYWYRQDPGQGLRLIYYSQIVNDFQKGDIAEGYSVSREKKESFPLTVTSAQKNPTAFYLCASSIDLSGMNTEAFFGQGTRLTVV.

In its sample, this clonotype was seen a few times. The rearrangement uses TRBV24-1 and TRBJ2-2, with no clear D. Per the germline V gene, CDR1 is KGHDR and CDR2 is SFDVKD. Trimming stripped 9 bases from V and 8 bases from J, with 12 bases between. The CDR3 covers 12 residues. The CDR3: CATSNGWGELFF. The DNA for the CDR3 is TGTGCCACCTCGAATGGGTGGGGGGAGCTGTTTTTT.

J is TRBJ2-4 and V is TRBV30; 9 positions match TRBD1. V gave up 4 bases and J gave up 2 bases; unmatched junction bases: 12. The CDR3 is 17 residues long. The V gene's germline CDR1 is GTSNPN and CDR2 SVGIG (reference sequence). Here the CDR3 reads CAWTGQGRGSSKNIQYF. CDR3 sequence (DNA): TGTGCCTGGACGGGACAGGGAAGGGGGTCCTCCAAAAACATTCAGTACTTC.

The CDR3 loop reads CASSTTSGETQYF. CDR3 coding DNA: TGCGCCAGCAGCACTACTAGTGGGGAGACCCAGTACTTC. The V gene is TRBV5-1, the J gene TRBJ2-5; perhaps TRBD2 as D (5 bases). The germline V gene encodes CDR1 SGHRS and CDR2 YFSETQ. Trimming pared 4 bases from V and 5 bases from J, leaving 12 bases between. The CDR3 has 13 amino acids.

The table lists this clonotype with many counts. The J gene is TRBJ2-7, the V gene TRBV28, with TRBD1 matching over 8 bases. V trimming: 5 bases; J trimming: 5 bases; junction bases outside the gene matches: 8. The CDR3 extends over 14 amino acids. The germline V gene encodes CDR1 MDHEN and CDR2 SYDVKM. This CDR3 reads CASSLRTGNHEQYF. In DNA, the CDR3 is TGTGCCAGCAGTCTGCGGACAGGGAACCACGAGCAGTACTTC.

This clonotype was seen more than once but under ten times. This CDR3 is CATSDLPGLALYRTGELFF. The CDR3 coding sequence is TGTGCCACCAGTGATTTGCCGGGACTAGCGTTATATAGGACCGGGGAGCTGTTTTTT. The chain recombines TRBV24-1 with TRBJ2-2; 10 bases fit TRBD2. V lost 0 bases to trimming and J lost 5 bases; unmatched junction nucleotides: 11. In germline, CDR1 is KGHDR, CDR2 SFDVKD. This CDR3 is built from 19 residues.

This clonotype was seen a few times. This chain connects TRBV20-1 to TRBJ2-5; D not resolved. Germline-derived CDR1 and CDR2 are DFQATT and SNEGSKA (reference sequence). The V and J ends lost 1 base and 4 bases respectively, with 4 bases between them. This CDR3 contains 11 residues. The CDR3 is CSARARETQYF. CDR3 nucleotides: TGCAGTGCTAGAGCGCGAGAGACCCAGTACTTC.

This clonotype was seen repeatedly, ten times or more. This chain uses TRBV18 with TRBJ2-3; a possible D gene is TRBD1 (6 bases). V was cut by 3 bases and J by 4 bases, with 17 bases left in between. The CDR3 loop spans 16 amino acids. The germline gives CDR1 KGHSH, CDR2 LQKENI. The CDR3 sequence is CASSPRGRGSADTQYF. The CDR3 coding sequence is TGTGCCAGCTCACCGAGGGGCAGGGGAAGCGCAGATACGCAGTATTTT. Full variable domain (missing parts from reference TRBV18 and TRBJ2-3): NAGVMQNPRHLVRRRGQEARLRCSPMKGHSHVYWYRQLPEEGLKFMVYLQKENIIDESGMPKERFSAEFPKEGPSILRIQQVVRGDSAAYFCASSPRGRGSADTQYFGPGTRLTVL.

This clonotype was counted between two and nine times. The rearrangement joins TRBV20-1 to TRBJ2-2, with D uncertain. V was trimmed by 3 bases and J by 7 bases, leaving 12 bases between them. The CDR3 covers 13 residues. Germline V gives CDR1 DFQATT, CDR2 SNEGSKA (reference sequence). The CDR3 nucleotides read TGCAGTGCTAGTTCGGGTTCACTCGGGGAGCTGTTTTTT. Protein product: CSASSGSLGELFF.

This clonotype was seen a handful of times. V and J are TRBV5-1 and TRBJ2-4; D gene ambiguous. The V gene's germline CDR1 is SGHRS and CDR2 YFSETQ. Trimming took 2 bases from V and 7 from J, leaving 10 bases between them. This CDR3 region has 13 residues. In DNA form, the CDR3 reads TGCGCCAGCAGCTTCAGTCGTTCGAACATTCAGTACTTC. This codes for CASSFSRSNIQYF. Using reference TRBV5-1 and TRBJ2-4 for the parts outside the CDR3, the full variable domain is KAGVTQTPRYLIKTRGQQVTLSCSPISGHRSVSWYQQTPGQGLQFLFEYFSETQRNKGNFPGRFSGRQFSNSRSEMNVSTLELGDSALYLCASSFSRSNIQYFGAGTRLSVL.

The chain uses TRBV27 and TRBJ2-7, with D possibly being TRBD1 or TRBD2 (5 bases each). V was clipped by 7 bases and J by 7 bases, with 17 bases between them. This CDR3 spans 13 amino acids. Germline values: CDR1 MNHEY, CDR2 SMNVEV (reference sequence). Written as DNA, the CDR3 is TGTGCCAGCACCCGGCGTGAGGGGAAGGAGCAGTACTTC. The encoded protein is CASTRREGKEQYF.

V and J are TRBV5-4 and TRBJ2-2; TRBD1 is a possible D gene (6 bases). Gene TRBJ1-1 matches the end of the DNA better, so the J call may be wrong. There are 12 residues in the CDR3. Germline V gene lookup returns CDR1 SGHNT and CDR2 YYREEE (reference sequence). CDR3 protein: CASSSSGEGAFF. CDR3 bases: TGTGCCAGCAGCTCGTCAGGGGAAGGAGCTTTCTTT.

This clonotype was seen more than once but under ten times. The chain recombines TRBV19 with TRBJ1-1, with TRBD1 identical over 7 bases. V was clipped by 6 bases and J by 0 bases; unmatched bases: 7. The germline CDR1 and CDR2 sequences are LNHDA and SQIVND (reference sequence). The CDR3 has 15 amino acids. CDR3 sequence reads: CASRRQQGLNTEAFF. CDR3 DNA sequence: TGTGCCAGTAGACGCCAACAGGGGCTGAACACTGAAGCTTTCTTT.

This clonotype was seen many times. V and J are TRBV18 and TRBJ1-6; D call uncertain. The V end was cut by 3 bases, the J end by 3 bases, with 9 bases between. Germline assignment: CDR1 KGHSH and CDR2 LQKENI. The CDR3 totals 15 residues. The CDR3 DNA sequence: TGTGCCAGCTCACCGTCCGTTCTCTATAATTCACCCCTCCACTTT. Protein sequence: CASSPSVLYNSPLHF.

There are a few counts of this clonotype. The CDR3 spells CSARGDAGRAIDTQYF. CDR3 nucleotides: TGCAGTGCTAGAGGGGATGCGGGGAGGGCCATAGATACGCAGTATTTT. The chain uses TRBV20-1 and TRBJ2-3; 7 nucleotides agree with TRBD2. Germline CDR1 DFQATT, CDR2 SNEGSKA (reference sequence). V dropped 1 base and J dropped 5; count of bases not matched to a gene: 12. The CDR3 contains 16 residues.